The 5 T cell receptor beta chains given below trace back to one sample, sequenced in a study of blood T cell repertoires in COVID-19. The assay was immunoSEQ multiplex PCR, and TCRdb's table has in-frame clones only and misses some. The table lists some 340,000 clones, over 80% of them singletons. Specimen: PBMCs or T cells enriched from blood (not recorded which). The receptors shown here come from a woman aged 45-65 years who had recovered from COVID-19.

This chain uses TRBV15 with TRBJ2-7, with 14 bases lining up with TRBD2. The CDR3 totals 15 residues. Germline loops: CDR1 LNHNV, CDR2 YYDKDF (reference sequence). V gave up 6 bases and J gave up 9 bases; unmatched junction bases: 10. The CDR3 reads CATSASGTSGRGQYF. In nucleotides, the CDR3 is TGTGCCACCAGTGCGTCCGGGACTAGCGGGAGAGGGCAGTACTTC.

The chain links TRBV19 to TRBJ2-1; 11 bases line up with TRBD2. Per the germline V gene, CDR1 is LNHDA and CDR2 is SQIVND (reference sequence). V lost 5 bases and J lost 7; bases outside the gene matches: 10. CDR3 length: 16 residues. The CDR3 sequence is CASSAKTSGRGNEQFF. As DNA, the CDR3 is TGTGCCAGTAGTGCAAAAACTAGCGGGAGAGGTAATGAGCAGTTCTTC.

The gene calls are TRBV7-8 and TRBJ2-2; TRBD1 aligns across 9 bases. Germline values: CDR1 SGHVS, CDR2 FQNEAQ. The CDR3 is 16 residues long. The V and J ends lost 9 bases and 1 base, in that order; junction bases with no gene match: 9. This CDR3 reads CARPGTGTKNTGELFF. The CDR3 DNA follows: TGTGCCAGACCCGGGACAGGGACAAAGAACACCGGGGAGCTGTTTTTT.

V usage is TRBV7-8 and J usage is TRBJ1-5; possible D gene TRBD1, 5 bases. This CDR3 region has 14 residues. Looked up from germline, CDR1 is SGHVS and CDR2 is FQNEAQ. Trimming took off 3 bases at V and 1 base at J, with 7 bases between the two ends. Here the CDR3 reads CASSFQGSNQPQHF. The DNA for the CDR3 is TGTGCCAGCAGCTTTCAGGGAAGCAATCAGCCCCAGCATTTT.

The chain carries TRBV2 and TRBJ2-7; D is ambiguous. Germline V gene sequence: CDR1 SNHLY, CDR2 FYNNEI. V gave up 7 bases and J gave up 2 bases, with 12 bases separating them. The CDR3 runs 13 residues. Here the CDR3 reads CASTGRPAYEQYF. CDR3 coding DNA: TGTGCCAGCACAGGTAGACCTGCCTACGAGCAGTACTTC.